The source of this T cell receptor beta chain is a study of T cell responses to AZD1222 COVID-19 vaccine. Per germline, CDR1 SGHVS and CDR2 FQNEAQ. Trimming took off 5 bases at V and 0 bases at J, with 11 bases between the two ends. CDR3 size: 15 residues. The assay was immunoSEQ multiplex PCR, and TCRdb's table has in-frame clones only and misses some. The sample lists 60,000 to 65,000 clones, more than 70% occurring once. This chain links TRBV7-8 with TRBJ1-5; weak D call: TRBD1 (5 bases). The sequence was obtained from an adult in good health. This specimen consisted of peripheral blood, obtained on day 0 of AZD1222 vaccination. CDR3 amino acids: CASSPGLNSNQPQHF. The CDR3 region has the DNA TGTGCCAGCAGCCCGGGACTAAATAGCAATCAGCCCCAGCATTTT.